This TCR beta chain was found in a study of OX40 agonist ivuxolimab in advanced cancers. Study-level background: Anti-PD-1, anti-PD-L1 or anti-CTLA-4 therapy given earlier was allowed, and 40% had some. Partial response was recorded in three patients: one hepatocellular carcinoma and two cutaneous melanoma cases.

TCRdb keeps only in-frame clones here, not all; method: immunoSEQ multiplex PCR. The table includes around 70,000 clones, 70% to 85% detected once. The CDR3 loop spans 11 amino acids. Germline CDR1 DFQATT, CDR2 SNEGSKA (reference sequence). Trimming shortened V by 6 bases and J by 4 bases, and 6 bases separated the two germline ends. The V and J genes are TRBV20-1 and TRBJ2-2; D unclear. The source of this sequence is an adult with an advanced solid tumor such as melanoma, head and neck, liver or kidney cancer. Sequencing was performed on CD4+ or CD8+ T cells sorted from blood, taken in a trial of the OX40 agonist ivuxolimab. In DNA, the CDR3 is TGCAGTGCCAAGGTCACCGGGGAGCTGTTTTTT. This sequence encodes CSAKVTGELFF.